The sequence of this T cell receptor beta chain was determined in a study of technical replicates of blood from a handful of donors (dated by TCRdb to about 2017). As encoded in the germline V gene (reference sequence), CDR1 is SEHNR while CDR2 is FQNEAQ. V is pruned by 5 bases and J by 2 bases, leaving 9 bases of the junction without a gene match. The cysteine opens and the phenylalanine closes a CDR3 of 18 amino acids. The CDR3 DNA has 54 bases and is translated from base 1. The method behind the library was the immunoSEQ multiplex PCR assay. The immuneACCESS repertoire file appears here via TCRdb, limited to in-frame rearrangements. These files lack a portion of the clones; in checked studies, under half of the deficit traces to unresolved V genes, and the cause of the others is not known. The sample profile shows 90,000 to 100,000 clones; approximately 96% of them were found once. The top ten constitute around 0.24% of the sample.

To note about this clone: It has no known antigen specificity. The sample holds no much larger clone one base away, and base qualities are not on file.

This TCR was recovered from a human donor in good health. This chain is built from TRBV7-9 and TRBJ2-7; a stretch of 16 junction bases matches TRBD2. The source material was T cells isolated from PBMCs. Here the CDR3 is given as CASSPPPGLAGGPYEQYF. The DNA reads as follows: TGTGCCAGCAGCCCGCCTCCGGGACTAGCGGGAGGGCCCTACGAGCAGTACTTC.